These 4 T cell receptor beta chains were sequenced from one sample in a study of vaccination and CD4 T cells after COVID-19. The treatment was: 10-day PBMC culture with coronavirus spike peptide pools or control peptides (ViraFEST assay). Their target antigens are unknown. Once obtained from cultured CD4+ T cells, the DNA was sequenced using the Oncomine TCR Beta short-read assay. From the PCR reads, TCRdb called clonotypes with MiXCR, one entry per CDR3 protein. The sample includes fewer than 20,000 distinct CDR3 sequences, roughly 56% of them seen just once. The sequencing input was CD4+ T cells from blood, cultured in vitro. These receptors all come from a human donor who had recovered from COVID-19.

The rearrangement links TRBV28 to TRBJ1-5; 9 bases line up with TRBD1. The CDR3 runs to 16 residues. In germline, CDR1 is MDHEN, CDR2 SYDVKM. V shed 8 bases, J shed 2 bases, and the junction held 10 bases outside the gene matches. This CDR3 is CASVGVGDRGNQPQHF. In nucleotides, the CDR3 is TGTGCCAGCGTTGGGGTGGGGGACAGGGGCAATCAGCCCCAGCATTTT.

The gene calls are TRBV12-3 or TRBV12-4 and TRBJ1-5; possibly TRBD1 for D (5 bases). The CDR3 runs to 14 residues. The germline V and J ends were trimmed by 3 bases and 5 bases, with 11 bases remaining between them. The CDR3 DNA follows: TGTGCCAGCAGTTTGGCGGGGGAGGATCAGCCCCAGCATTTT. It is translated as CASSLAGEDQPQHF.

The rearrangement joins TRBV20-1 to TRBJ1-1; D is undetermined. Germline V lookup: CDR1 DFQATT, CDR2 SNEGSKA (reference sequence). The CDR3 consists of 16 residues. V was shortened by 3 bases and J by 3 bases, with 20 bases between the two germline ends. The CDR3 DNA follows: TGCAGTGCTAGTGGGGTGCTTCTAACCGGGGACACTGAAGCTTTCTTT. Translation: CSASGVLLTGDTEAFF.

This clonotype showed up just once. The rearrangement joins TRBV23-1 to TRBJ1-5; 9 nucleotides align to TRBD1. TRBV23-1 carries the ORF label, with uncertain function. V trimming: 2 bases; J trimming: 11 bases; junction bases outside the gene matches: 10. The CDR3 has 15 residues. For the CDR3, the DNA is TGCGCCAGCAGTCAAAGGGACAGGGCCAGAGAGGCCCAGCATTTT. Amino acid sequence: CASSQRDRAREAQHF.